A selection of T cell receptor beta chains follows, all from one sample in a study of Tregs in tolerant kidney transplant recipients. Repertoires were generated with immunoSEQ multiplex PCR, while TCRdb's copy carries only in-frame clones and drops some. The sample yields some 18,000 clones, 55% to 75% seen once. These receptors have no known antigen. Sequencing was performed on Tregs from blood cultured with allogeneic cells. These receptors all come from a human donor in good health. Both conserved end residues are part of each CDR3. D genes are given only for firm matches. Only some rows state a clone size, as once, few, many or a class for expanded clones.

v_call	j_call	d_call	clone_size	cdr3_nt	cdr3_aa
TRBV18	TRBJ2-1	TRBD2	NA	TGTGCCAGCTCGCCCCCTCGGGACTACCCGAATGAGCAGTTCTTC	CASSPPRDYPNEQFF
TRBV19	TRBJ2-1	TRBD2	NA	TGTGCCAGTAGTATGAATCGGGGGGGTCTTAGCGTCAATGAGCAGTTCTTC	CASSMNRGGLSVNEQFF
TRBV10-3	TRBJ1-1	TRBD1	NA	TGTGCCATCAGTCTCGGGACAGGGATGGCGGATGAAGCTTTCTTT	CAISLGTGMADEAFF
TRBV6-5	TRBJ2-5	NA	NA	TGTGCCAGCAGTTACTCCTTGCTAGAGGTGACCCAGTACTTC	CASSYSLLEVTQYF
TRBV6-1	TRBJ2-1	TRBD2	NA	TGTGCCAGCAGTGAATCGCTAGCGGGGTACAATGAGCAGTTCTTC	CASSESLAGYNEQFF
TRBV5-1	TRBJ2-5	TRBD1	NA	TGCGCCAGCAGCTTGGGCCCCAGGGGGCGTGAGACCCAGTACTTC	CASSLGPRGRETQYF
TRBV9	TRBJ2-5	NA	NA	TGTGCCAGCAGCGTAGGAGGGCTCGGAGAGACCCAGTACTTC	CASSVGGLGETQYF
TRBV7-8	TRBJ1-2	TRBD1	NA	TGTGCCAGCAGCCCGATATCCGGGACAGGGCCCGGGATTTATGGCTACACCTTC	CASSPISGTGPGIYGYTF
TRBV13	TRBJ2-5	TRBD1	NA	TGTGCCAGCAGCCAAGGACAGGGGGCGCGTCCAGAGACCCAGTACTTC	CASSQGQGARPETQYF
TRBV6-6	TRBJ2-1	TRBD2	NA	TGTGCCAGCAGTACCTTAGCGGGAGGAGGCAATGAGCAGTTCTTC	CASSTLAGGGNEQFF
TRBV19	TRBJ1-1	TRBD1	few	TGTGCCAGTAGCGGGACAGGGAGGACTGAAGCTTTCTTT	CASSGTGRTEAFF
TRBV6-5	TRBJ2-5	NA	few	TGTGCCAGCAGTGATTCCCGTGGAGGAGAGACCCAGTACTTC	CASSDSRGGETQYF
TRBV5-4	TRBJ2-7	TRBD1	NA	TGTGCCAGCAGCCTAAAGACAGGGTCCTACGAGCAGTACTTC	CASSLKTGSYEQYF
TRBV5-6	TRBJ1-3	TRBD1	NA	TGTGCCAGCAGCCGGACAGGGCTCTCTGGAAACACCATATATTTT	CASSRTGLSGNTIYF
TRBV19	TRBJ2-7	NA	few	TGTGCCAGTAGTATAGGGTTCGACGAGCAGTACTTC	CASSIGFDEQYF
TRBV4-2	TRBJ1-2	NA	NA	TGTGCCAGCAGCCAAGACGGGCAGACTAACTATGGCTACACCTTC	CASSQDGQTNYGYTF
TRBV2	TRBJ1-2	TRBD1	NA	TGTGCCAGCAGTAGGGACAGGGGTGGCTACACCTTC	CASSRDRGGYTF
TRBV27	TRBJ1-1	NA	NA	TGTGCCAGCAGTTTAGTTGTCCCAGGGTACACTGAAGCTTTCTTT	CASSLVVPGYTEAFF
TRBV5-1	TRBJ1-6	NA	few	TGCGCCAGCAGAGGACAGTTAAATTCACCCCTCCACTTT	CASRGQLNSPLHF